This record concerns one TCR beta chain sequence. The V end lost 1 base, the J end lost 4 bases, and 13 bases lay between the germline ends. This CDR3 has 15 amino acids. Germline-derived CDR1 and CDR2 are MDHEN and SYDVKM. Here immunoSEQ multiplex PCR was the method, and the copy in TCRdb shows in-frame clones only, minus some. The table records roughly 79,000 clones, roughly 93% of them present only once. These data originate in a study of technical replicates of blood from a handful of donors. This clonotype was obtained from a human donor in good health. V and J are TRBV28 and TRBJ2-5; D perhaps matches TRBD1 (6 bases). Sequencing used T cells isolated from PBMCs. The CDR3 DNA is TGTGCCAGCAGTTTATTGGGGGCGAGAGGAGAGACCCAGTACTTC. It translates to CASSLLGARGETQYF. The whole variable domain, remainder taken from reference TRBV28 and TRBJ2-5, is DVKVTQSSRYLVKRTGEKVFLECVQDMDHENMFWYRQDPGLGLRLIYFSYDVKMKEKGDIPEGYSVSREKKERFSLILESASTNQTSMYLCASSLLGARGETQYFGPGTRLLVL.